The entry below gives a single T cell receptor beta chain sequence along with its context. Its specificity is unknown. The sample belongs to a study of OX40 agonist ivuxolimab in advanced cancers. Study-wide results and limits: Expansion of clones was among the lowest in partial responders at 0.1-3.0 mg/kg.

Assay used: immunoSEQ multiplex PCR; TCRdb lists only in-frame clones, some missing. The table includes roughly 70,000 clones, approximately 78% detected once. Cycle 7 day 1, cycle 4 day 1, and baseline were the timepoints at which blood was sampled. The CDR3 spans 14 residues. V shed 7 bases, J shed 2 bases, and the junction held 8 bases outside the gene matches. The V gene's germline CDR1 is MNHEY and CDR2 SVGAGI. The chain is built from TRBV6-5 and TRBJ2-7; TRBD1 matches at 7 bases. This sequence originates from an adult with an advanced solid tumor such as melanoma, head and neck, liver or kidney cancer. Specimen: CD4+ or CD8+ T cells sorted from blood, collected in a trial of the OX40 agonist ivuxolimab. CDR3 nucleotides: TGTGCCAGCAAGCTTGGGGACAGAACCTACGAGCAGTACTTC. Encoded protein: CASKLGDRTYEQYF.